In its sample, the clone carrying this TCR beta chain was seen many times. Unique molecular identifiers were present on the cDNA, which also gained a universal primer site by template switching. TCRdb reprocessed the 5' RACE reads with MiXCR, giving one entry per CDR3 protein. The repertoire includes some 560,000 distinct CDR3 sequences, around a tenth of them detected once, and roughly 3% sits in the top ten. Germline V CDR1 and CDR2: SEHNR, FQNEAQ (reference sequence). The V end was cut by 8 bases, the J end by 1 base, with 5 bases between. This CDR3 region has 11 residues. This specimen comes from a study of identical twins. The data also belong to a second study, concerning yellow fever vaccine responses in identical twins.

The rearrangement links TRBV7-9 to TRBJ1-1; no firm D call. Sample: PBMCs. The receptor comes from a woman in her late teens or twenties in good health. CDR3: CASAENTEAFF. The CDR3 DNA reads as TGTGCCAGCGCAGAGAACACTGAAGCTTTCTTT.